The 8 T cell receptor beta chains given below trace back to one sample, sequenced in a study of cytomegalovirus exposure and HLA in healthy donors. 60 Vbeta and 13 Jbeta primers were used in PCR. Assay used: immunoSEQ multiplex PCR; TCRdb lists only in-frame clones, some missing. The data contain roughly 89,000 clones, more than 70% of them seen just once; the ten biggest clones take up approximately 2%. Sequencing was performed on PBMCs. Receptors were obtained from a man between 18 and 29 years old in good health and CMV-seronegative.

The genes are TRBV7-9 and TRBJ2-7, with D hard to call. This CDR3 comprises 14 residues. Trimming shortened V by 5 bases and J by 1 base, and 12 bases separated the two germline ends. Germline V CDR1 and CDR2: SEHNR, FQNEAQ (reference sequence). CDR3 coding DNA: TGTGCCAGCAGCCCTATAGGCGGATCCTACGAGCAGTACTTC. It encodes CASSPIGGSYEQYF.

On this clone: One end of the junction does not line up with germline, which may come from a read error. The V and J genes are TRBV7-9 and TRBJ1-4; TRBD1 aligns across 8 bases. Germline V gene sequence: CDR1 SEHNR, CDR2 FQNEAQ (reference sequence). The CDR3 is 16 residues long. CDR3 sequence (DNA): TGTTCCAGCAGCTCCACAGGGGGAGGAACTAATGAAAAACTGTTTTTT. It codes for CSSSSTGGGTNEKLFF.

The chain recombines TRBV19 with TRBJ1-1; a weak D match, TRBD1 (5 bases). The CDR3 covers 13 residues. V lost 5 bases to trimming and J lost 1 base, with 8 bases between them. Germline lookup yields CDR1 LNHDA and CDR2 SQIVND (reference sequence). The chain's CDR3 is CASSETANTEAFF. DNA for the CDR3: TGTGCCAGTAGTGAGACAGCGAACACTGAAGCTTTCTTT.

This sequence joins TRBV2 and TRBJ2-2; D is possibly TRBD2 (6 bases). CDR3 length: 16 amino acids. Germline values: CDR1 SNHLY, CDR2 FYNNEI. The germline V and J ends were trimmed by 2 bases and 0 bases, with 10 bases remaining between them. The chain's CDR3 is CASSERVAANTGELFF. CDR3 DNA sequence: TGTGCCAGCAGTGAAAGGGTAGCGGCGAACACCGGGGAGCTGTTTTTT. Filled out from reference TRBV2 and TRBJ2-2, the complete variable domain reads EPEVTQTPSHQVTQMGQEVILRCVPISNHLYFYWYRQILGQKVEFLVSFYNNEISEKSEIFDDQFSVERPDGSNFTLKIRSTKLEDSAMYFCASSERVAANTGELFFGEGSRLTVL.

The chain recombines TRBV6-1 with TRBJ1-3; a possible D gene is TRBD1 (6 bases). The CDR3 sequence is 16 residues long. Germline V gives CDR1 MNHNS, CDR2 SASEGT. Trimming left V 4 bases short and J 7 bases short, with 20 bases between. The CDR3 DNA is TGTGCCAGCAGTGGCCGACAGGCCACCCCACTGAACACCATATATTTT. It is translated as CASSGRQATPLNTIYF.

The genes are TRBV7-9 and TRBJ1-6; TRBD1 might be the D (5 bases). V gave up 7 bases and J gave up 8 bases, with 21 bases separating them. In germline, CDR1 is SEHNR, CDR2 FQNEAQ (reference sequence). The CDR3 has 16 amino acids. In nucleotides, the CDR3 is TGTGCCAGCACCACCCCCCCCGGAGGGGTCGATTCACCCCTCCACTTT. The encoded protein is CASTTPPGGVDSPLHF.

This sequence joins TRBV27 and TRBJ2-7; D is possibly TRBD1 (6 bases). The CDR3 is 13 amino acids. V lost 2 bases and J 2 bases, leaving 7 bases between the germline ends. CDR1 and CDR2 (germline): MNHEY, SMNVEV (reference sequence). The CDR3 is CASSLQGTYEQYF. The CDR3 nucleotides read TGTGCCAGCAGTTTACAGGGGACCTACGAGCAGTACTTC.

V and J are TRBV4-1 and TRBJ1-2; 7 bases agree with TRBD1. CDR3 length: 15 amino acids. CDR1 and CDR2 (germline): MGHRA, YSYEKL. J gave up 4 bases and V 5 bases, and 10 bases lay outside the gene matches. CDR3 region: CASSYPGQISYGYTF. DNA of the CDR3: TGCGCCAGCAGCTACCCGGGACAGATTTCCTATGGCTACACCTTC.